This T cell receptor beta chain was identified during a study of beta chain features in type 1 diabetes. Reverse transcription of all isolated RNA meant that expressed TCRB transcripts were sequenced. The repertoire was sequenced with immunoSEQ multiplex PCR; TCRdb's copy has only in-frame clones and lacks some. The top ten hold under 2.5% of the sample, which has 150,000 or so clones, about 9.1% seen once. V was pared by 2 bases and J by 13 bases, with 9 bases between. This CDR3 has 12 amino acids. Germline V gene sequence: CDR1 ENHRY, CDR2 SYGVKD. About this clone itself: Antigen: not known.

Findings and caveats of the study: Because the template was cDNA, high-expressing cells might be over-represented.

The TCR was taken from a woman aged 18 to 35 in good health. Sample: central memory CD4+ T cells from blood. This chain joins TRBV10-3 and TRBJ2-6, with D possibly matching TRBD1 (5 bases). The CDR3 loop is CAISEPKGVLTF. CDR3 in DNA: TGTGCCATCAGTGAGCCCAAGGGGGTCCTGACTTTC.